This record looks at one T cell receptor beta chain sequence and its context. Generated by immunoSEQ multiplex PCR, the TCRdb table keeps only in-frame clones and is missing some. The repertoire holds about 98,000 clones, with almost 80% as singletons. This sample was taken from a study of blood T cell repertoires in COVID-19. Background on the study: The analysed material was cDNA or gDNA that came from T cells, B-cell-depleted T cells, or PBMCs.

The receptor was derived from a man between 60 and 75 years old with active or convalescent COVID-19. What was sequenced was peripheral blood.

CDR3 DNA sequence: TGTGCCAGCAGTTTCCAGAAGTCGGGGCCCCAGCATTTT. Amino acid sequence: CASSFQKSGPQHF. V and J are TRBV12-3 or TRBV12-4 and TRBJ1-5; D call uncertain. V lost 3 bases and J 9 bases, leaving 12 bases between the germline ends. This CDR3 comprises 13 residues.